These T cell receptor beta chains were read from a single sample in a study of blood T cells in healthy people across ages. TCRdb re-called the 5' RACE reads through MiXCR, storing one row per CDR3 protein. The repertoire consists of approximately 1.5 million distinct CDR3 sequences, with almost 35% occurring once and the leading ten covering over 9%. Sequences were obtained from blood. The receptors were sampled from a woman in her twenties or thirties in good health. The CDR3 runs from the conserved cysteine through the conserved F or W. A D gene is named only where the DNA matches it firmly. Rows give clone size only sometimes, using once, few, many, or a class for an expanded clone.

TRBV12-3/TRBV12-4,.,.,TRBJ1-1,CASSSRVSEAFF,TGTGCCAGCAGTTCGAGAGTTAGTGAAGCTTTCTTT
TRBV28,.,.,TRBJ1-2,CASDGSNYGYTF,TGTGCCAGCGATGGCAGTAACTATGGCTACACCTTC
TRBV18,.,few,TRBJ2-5,CASSPRHTREETQYF,TGTGCCAGCTCACCAAGGCACACTCGTGAAGAGACCCAGTACTTC
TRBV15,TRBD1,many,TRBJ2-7,CATSSRTGMFNEQYF,TGTGCCACTTCTTCTAGGACAGGGATGTTCAACGAGCAGTACTTC
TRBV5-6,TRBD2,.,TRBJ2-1,CASSLCAGVGGNEQFF,TGTGCCAGCAGCTTATGCGCGGGAGTGGGGGGCAATGAGCAGTTCTTC
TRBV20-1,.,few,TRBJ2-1,CSARDPTQGPYNEQFF,TGCAGTGCTAGAGATCCGACGCAAGGGCCGTACAATGAGCAGTTCTTC
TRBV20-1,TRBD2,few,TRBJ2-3,CSARVLRTSGSASDTQYF,TGCAGTGCTAGAGTATTACGGACTAGCGGGAGTGCGTCAGATACGCAGTATTTT
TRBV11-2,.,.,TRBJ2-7,CASSLLGVPDEQYF,TGTGCCAGCAGCCTTCTCGGGGTTCCCGACGAGCAGTACTTC
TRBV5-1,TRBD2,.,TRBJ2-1,CASSPRGAGDPYNEQFF,TGCGCCAGCAGCCCGCGGGGAGCGGGAGACCCCTACAATGAGCAGTTCTTC
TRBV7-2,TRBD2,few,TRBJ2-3,CASSFSGGSTRLAQYF,TGTGCCAGCAGCTTTAGCGGGGGGTCGACCCGTCTCGCGCAGTATTTT
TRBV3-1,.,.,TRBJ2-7,CAGSQDVGRSSYEQYF,TGTGCCGGCAGCCAAGATGTTGGGCGGTCTTCCTACGAGCAGTACTTC
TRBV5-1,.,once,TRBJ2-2,CASSGGTVTGELFF,TGCGCCAGCAGCGGAGGGACAGTCACCGGGGAGCTGTTTTTT
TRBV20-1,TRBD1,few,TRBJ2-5,CSIRGPDGETQYF,TGCAGTATCAGGGGGCCAGACGGTGAGACCCAGTACTTC
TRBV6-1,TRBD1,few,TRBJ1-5,CASRLTGVNQPQHF,TGTGCCAGCAGACTTACAGGGGTCAATCAGCCCCAGCATTTT
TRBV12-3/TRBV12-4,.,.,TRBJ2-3,CASSLVRADVQYF,TGTGCCAGCAGTTTAGTAAGGGCAGATGTGCAATATTTT
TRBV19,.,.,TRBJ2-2,CASSGGVNTGELFF,TGTGCCAGTAGCGGGGGAGTGAACACCGGGGAGCTGTTTTTT
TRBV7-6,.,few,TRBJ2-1,CASSPSPTVNEQFF,TGTGCCAGCAGTCCAAGCCCGACAGTTAATGAGCAGTTCTTC
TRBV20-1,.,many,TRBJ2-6,CSAMDTGANVLTF,TGCAGTGCGATGGACACTGGGGCCAACGTCCTGACTTTC
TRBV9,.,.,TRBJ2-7,CASSGTPDSGDDYEQYF,TGTGCCAGCAGCGGCACTCCCGATAGCGGCGACGACTACGAGCAGTACTTC
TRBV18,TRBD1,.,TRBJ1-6,CASSQGADSPLHF,TGTGCCAGCTCACAGGGGGCCGATTCACCCCTCCACTTT
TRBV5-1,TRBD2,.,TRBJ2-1,CASSLDGRAKIQETQFF,TGCGCCAGCAGCTTGGACGGGAGGGCGAAAATCCAAGAGACCCAGTTCTTC
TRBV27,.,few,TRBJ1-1,CASSGAANTEAFF,TGTGCCAGCAGTGGGGCGGCAAACACTGAAGCTTTCTTT